This T cell receptor beta chain derives from a study of T cell repertoires in cytomegalovirus infection. General study points: Cumulative frequency of public TCR beta families picked out carriers of CMV plus the relevant HLA. There were HLA-C-restricted CMV-specific TCR beta clonotypes dominating the ex vivo response.

Turning to this clonotype: Its antigen is as yet unknown.

CDR1 and CDR2 (germline): LGHNA, YSLEER. V was trimmed by 3 bases and J by 7 bases, leaving 10 bases between them. This CDR3 is built from 12 residues. MiXCR, applied by TCRdb to the reads, yields one record per CDR3 protein. This sample carries about 160,000 distinct CDR3 sequences, roughly a sixth of them seen once, and the ten largest clones take under 20%. The clonotype was recovered from a human donor in good health (CMV status not recorded). Some clones in this sample may be carry-over from other donors' samples. This chain joins TRBV4-3 and TRBJ2-7, with D perhaps given as TRBD1 or TRBD2 (5 bases each). The sequencing sample was made of CD8+ T cells from PBMCs. The CDR3 sequence: CASSHQGREQYF. The CDR3 region has the DNA TGCGCCAGCAGCCACCAGGGACGTGAGCAGTACTTC.